This is a list of T cell receptor beta chains from one sample in a study of cytomegalovirus exposure and HLA in healthy donors. Repertoires were generated with immunoSEQ multiplex PCR, while TCRdb's copy carries only in-frame clones and drops some. The table has under 150,000 clones, around 77% seen once. The sample consisted of PBMCs. These receptors all stem from a woman aged 45 to 65 in good health and CMV-seronegative. CDR3s include the opening cysteine and the closing phenylalanine or tryptophan. The order of the fields is D gene, clone size, V gene, J gene, CDR3 protein, CDR3 DNA. The D gene is left open where the match is weak. A clone size is listed for some rows: how often the clone was seen (once, few, many), or a class if it is expanded.

>.|.|TRBV21-1|TRBJ2-5
CASGFVGRGGVQETQYF
TGTGCCAGCGGCTTCGTGGGGCGGGGGGGAGTTCAAGAGACCCAGTACTTC
>.|.|TRBV10-3|TRBJ1-3
CAISEPTGISGNTIYF
TGTGCCATCAGTGAGCCAACCGGGATATCTGGAAACACCATATATTTT
>.|.|TRBV7-3|TRBJ1-2
CASSLNGGSDYGYTF
TGTGCCAGCAGCTTAAATGGCGGGTCCGACTATGGCTACACCTTC
>TRBD1|.|TRBV9|TRBJ1-1
CASSGMTGGTEAFF
TGTGCCAGCAGCGGAATGACAGGGGGCACTGAAGCTTTCTTT
>.|.|TRBV7-6|TRBJ2-7
CASSLVARDYEQYF
TGTGCCAGCAGCTTAGTGGCCAGGGACTACGAGCAGTACTTC
>.|.|TRBV7-9|TRBJ2-7
CASSLDGAQYEQYF
TGTGCCAGCAGCTTAGATGGGGCGCAGTACGAGCAGTACTTC
>.|.|TRBV10-2|TRBJ1-4
CASSELPGPGFEKLFF
TGCGCCAGCAGTGAGTTACCGGGTCCCGGATTTGAAAAACTGTTTTTT
>TRBD1|few|TRBV5-1|TRBJ1-2
CASSSGTGEYGYTF
TGCGCCAGCAGTTCCGGGACAGGCGAATATGGCTACACCTTC
>TRBD1|.|TRBV6-6|TRBJ1-2
CASSRDRAYGYTF
TGTGCCAGCAGTCGAGACAGGGCTTATGGCTACACCTTC
>TRBD1|.|TRBV5-4|TRBJ1-2
CASSWGQRKWYGYTF
TGTGCCAGCAGCTGGGGACAGAGAAAATGGTATGGCTACACCTTC
>.|.|TRBV4-2|TRBJ1-5
CASSQELGNQPQHF
TGTGCCAGCAGCCAAGAGCTCGGGAATCAGCCCCAGCATTTT
>.|.|TRBV6-5|TRBJ1-4
CASSYGGVNEKLFF
TGTGCCAGCAGTTACGGAGGGGTTAATGAAAAACTGTTTTTT
>TRBD2|once|TRBV5-4|TRBJ2-2
CASSLAGGLAGGAGELFF
TGTGCCAGCAGTCTGGCGGGGGGACTAGCGGGGGGAGCCGGGGAGCTGTTTTTT
>.|few|TRBV18|TRBJ1-3
CASSPMWTAGNTIYF
TGTGCCAGCTCACCAATGTGGACAGCCGGAAACACCATATATTTT
>TRBD2|.|TRBV25-1|TRBJ2-1
CASSDGGGSRYNEQFF
TGTGCCAGCAGTGACGGGGGGGGCAGTCGGTACAATGAGCAGTTCTTC
>TRBD1|.|TRBV6-5|TRBJ2-7
CASSYTGTGRYEQYF
TGTGCCAGCAGTTATACGGGGACAGGACGTTACGAGCAGTACTTC
>TRBD2|.|TRBV7-3|TRBJ2-1
CASSLNDGGASYNEQFF
TGTGCCAGCAGCTTAAATGACGGGGGGGCCTCCTACAATGAGCAGTTCTTC
>.|.|TRBV6-4|TRBJ1-1
CASSDSMNTEAFF
TGTGCCAGCAGTGACTCCATGAACACTGAAGCTTTCTTT
>.|few|TRBV5-5|TRBJ2-7
CASSLGGPTYEQYF
TGTGCCAGCAGCTTGGGAGGGCCAACCTACGAGCAGTACTTC
>TRBD1|.|TRBV7-3|TRBJ1-1
CASSLGTGATKAFF
TGTGCCAGCAGCTTAGGGACAGGGGCCACTAAAGCTTTCTTT
>.|.|TRBV30|TRBJ1-1
CAWSSGRAEAFF
TGTGCCTGGAGTTCAGGGAGGGCTGAAGCTTTCTTT
>.|.|TRBV28|TRBJ1-1
CASTGAWETEAFF
TGTGCCAGCACAGGGGCCTGGGAGACTGAAGCTTTCTTT
>TRBD2|.|TRBV6-5|TRBJ2-5
CASSLLAAQETQYF
TGTGCCAGCAGCCTCCTAGCGGCACAAGAGACCCAGTACTTC
>.|few|TRBV5-4|TRBJ1-2
CASSLAGGENYGYTF
TGTGCCAGCAGCTTGGCCGGGGGGGAAAACTATGGCTACACCTTC
>.|few|TRBV20-1|TRBJ1-2
CSASPGVGYTF
TGCAGTGCTAGTCCCGGGGTTGGCTACACCTTC
>TRBD1|once|TRBV5-4|TRBJ2-4
CASSLKIGTENIQYF
TGTGCCAGCAGCTTGAAAATCGGGACAGAAAACATTCAGTACTTC
>TRBD1|.|TRBV5-1|TRBJ2-7
CASSLGGTGFYEQYF
TGCGCCAGCAGCTTGGGGGGGACAGGGTTCTACGAGCAGTACTTC
>.|.|TRBV5-4|TRBJ1-1
CASSPPQPRADTEAFF
TGTGCCAGCAGCCCACCACAGCCGCGGGCTGACACTGAAGCTTTCTTT
>.|.|TRBV4-1|TRBJ1-5
CASSAIYRGNQPQHF
TGCGCCAGCAGCGCCATCTACAGAGGGAATCAGCCCCAGCATTTT
>.|few|TRBV28|TRBJ1-4
CASSSGGVSNEKLFF
TGTGCCAGCAGCTCCGGCGGGGTGTCGAATGAAAAACTGTTTTTT
>.|.|TRBV7-2|TRBJ2-1
CASSLDAGTNEQFF
TGTGCCAGCAGCTTAGACGCAGGGACAAATGAGCAGTTCTTC
>.|.|TRBV7-2|TRBJ1-6
CASSLGQSANSPLHF
TGTGCCAGCAGCTTAGGACAGTCAGCTAATTCACCCCTCCACTTT
>.|.|TRBV5-1|TRBJ2-3
CASSIDLGGDTQYF
TGCGCCAGCAGCATTGACCTAGGGGGAGATACGCAGTATTTT
>TRBD1|.|TRBV10-1|TRBJ1-6
CASDEGQGNSPLHF
TGCGCCAGCGATGAGGGACAGGGTAATTCACCCCTCCACTTT
>TRBD1|.|TRBV29-1|TRBJ2-7
CSVEGTDTYEQYF
TGCAGCGTTGAGGGGACAGATACCTACGAGCAGTACTTC
>TRBD2|.|TRBV30|TRBJ2-1
CAWSGRGLAGTGWQFF
TGTGCCTGGAGTGGACGCGGACTAGCGGGGACCGGATGGCAGTTCTTC
>.|.|TRBV4-2|TRBJ1-5
CASSQHSSNQPQHF
TGTGCCAGCAGCCAACACAGTAGCAATCAGCCCCAGCATTTT
>.|once|TRBV5-1|TRBJ2-7
CASSFEGYEQYF
TGCGCCAGCAGCTTTGAGGGCTACGAGCAGTACTTC
>.|.|TRBV2|TRBJ2-5
CASHLPGWDQETQYF
TGTGCCAGCCACTTGCCAGGTTGGGACCAAGAGACCCAGTACTTC
>TRBD1|.|TRBV15|TRBJ2-7
CATSRGRDRGLEEQYF
TGTGCCACCAGCAGAGGCCGGGACAGGGGGCTAGAGGAGCAGTACTTC
>TRBD1|few|TRBV13|TRBJ2-3
CASSTGTGSPDTQYF
TGTGCCAGCAGCACCGGGACAGGATCACCCGATACGCAGTATTTT
>TRBD2|once|TRBV2|TRBJ2-5
CASRGTSGGTETQYF
TGTGCCAGCAGAGGGACTAGCGGGGGGACGGAGACCCAGTACTTC
>.|.|TRBV30|TRBJ1-1
CAWWGDGAYTEAFF
TGTGCCTGGTGGGGGGACGGAGCATACACTGAAGCTTTCTTT
>TRBD1|.|TRBV6-5|TRBJ1-6
CASTPGQGTSPLHF
TGTGCCAGCACCCCGGGACAGGGGACCTCACCCCTCCACTTT
>.|.|TRBV11-2|TRBJ1-1
CASSLVARASEAFF
TGTGCCAGCAGCTTAGTAGCCAGGGCAAGTGAAGCTTTCTTT
>.|.|TRBV2|TRBJ1-2
CASSDPTGGYTF
TGTGCCAGCAGTGATCCTACGGGTGGCTACACCTTC